A single sample gave rise to the 31 T cell receptor beta chains below, sequenced in a study of cytotoxic CD8 clonotypes in ibrutinib-treated CLL. Sequencing was performed with immunoSEQ multiplex PCR; in TCRdb, only in-frame clones are kept and a portion is missing. This table holds some 20,000 clones, around 79% found once. Sequenced here: PBMCs, sampled before ibrutinib treatment. These TCRs come from a human donor with chronic lymphocytic leukemia.

V is TRBV5-1 and J is TRBJ2-5; possibly TRBD2 for D (5 bases). The CDR3 consists of 13 residues. The germline gives CDR1 SGHRS, CDR2 YFSETQ. Trimming pared 3 bases from V and 3 bases from J, leaving 9 bases between. Here the CDR3 DNA reads TGCGCCAGCAGCTCTGGACTTAAAGAGACCCAGTACTTC. Its protein is CASSSGLKETQYF.

This chain links TRBV7-3 with TRBJ1-1; no clear D. Per the germline V gene, CDR1 is SGHTA and CDR2 is FQGTGA. Trimming removed 0 bases at V and 4 bases at J, with 12 bases between. The CDR3 length is 15 residues. DNA for the CDR3: TGTGCCAGCAGCTTAACTCCGGGTGCAGGCACTGAAGCTTTCTTT. Protein product: CASSLTPGAGTEAFF.

The V call is TRBV6-1, the J call TRBJ1-1; perhaps TRBD1 as D (5 bases). Deletions cut 6 bases from V and 4 bases from J, with 15 bases between. Germline V lookup: CDR1 MNHNS, CDR2 SASEGT. The CDR3 runs 14 residues. The chain's CDR3 is CASRSLQVATEAFF. For the CDR3, the DNA is TGTGCCAGCAGGAGTCTACAGGTCGCCACTGAAGCTTTCTTT.

As DNA, the CDR3 is TGTGCCAGCTCGCAGGGGGCGGACAATCAGCCCCAGCATTTT. Amino acids: CASSQGADNQPQHF. The rearrangement joins TRBV18 to TRBJ1-5, with 8 bases that match TRBD1. This CDR3 region has 14 residues. V dropped 6 bases and J dropped 3; count of bases not matched to a gene: 4. CDR1 and CDR2 (germline): KGHSH, LQKENI.

The rearrangement links TRBV7-3 to TRBJ2-1; 14 nucleotides agree with TRBD2. CDR1 SGHTA and CDR2 FQGTGA come from the germline V gene. This CDR3 is 18 amino acids long. The trim removed 5 bases at V and 1 base at J, leaving 7 bases unmatched. As DNA, the CDR3 is TGTGCCAGCAGCCCTAAGGGACTAGCGGGAGCGTCCTACAATGAGCAGTTCTTC. It yields the protein CASSPKGLAGASYNEQFF. The full variable domain, in which reference TRBV7-3 and TRBJ2-1 provide the parts outside the CDR3, is GAGVSQTPSNKVTEKGKYVELRCDPISGHTALYWYRQSLGQGPEFLIYFQGTGAADDSGLPNDRFFAVRPEGSVSTLKIQRTERGDSAVYLCASSPKGLAGASYNEQFFGPGTRLTVL.

This clone was seen only a few times. This chain links TRBV4-2 with TRBJ1-3, with a tentative D call TRBD1 (5 bases). CDR1 is LGHNA, CDR2 YNFKEQ, per germline. Trimming removed 4 bases from V and 2 bases from J, with 18 bases in between. The length of the CDR3 is 17 residues. CDR3 DNA sequence: TGTGCCAGCAGCCCACGGGGGACGCCGGTACCTGGAAACACCATATATTTT. Residues: CASSPRGTPVPGNTIYF.

The CDR3 spells CSAQLDGPQYF. The CDR3 DNA reads as TGCAGTGCTCAACTGGACGGGCCGCAGTATTTT. The rearrangement links TRBV20-1 to TRBJ2-3; D is unresolved. Between the trimmed V and J ends, which lost 5 bases and 10 bases, there was a span of 13 bases. CDR3 length equals 11 residues. Germline-derived CDR1 and CDR2 are DFQATT and SNEGSKA (reference sequence).

The V call is TRBV7-2, the J call TRBJ2-2, with D uncertain. Germline lookup yields CDR1 SGHTA and CDR2 FQGNSA. V shed 7 bases and J shed 3 bases, with 9 bases lying between them. This CDR3 is built from 13 residues. As DNA, the CDR3 is TGTGCCAGCAAGACTTACTACACCGGGGAGCTGTTTTTT. It encodes CASKTYYTGELFF.

The chain has TRBV7-2 and TRBJ1-5, with 7 bases fitting TRBD1. V was clipped by 6 bases and J by 4 bases; unmatched bases: 9. From germline, CDR1 is SGHTA and CDR2 FQGNSA. The CDR3 covers 15 residues. The CDR3 DNA sequence: TGTGCCAGCAGAAGGACAGGCGGTAATAATCAGCCCCAGCATTTT. Its protein product is CASRRTGGNNQPQHF.

The V and J genes are TRBV2 and TRBJ1-2; 8 nucleotides match TRBD1. V lost 8 bases and J lost 3; bases outside the gene matches: 2. In germline, CDR1 is SNHLY, CDR2 FYNNEI. The CDR3 is 12 amino acids. The CDR3 sequence is CASATGDYGYTF. In DNA form, the CDR3 reads TGTGCCAGCGCGACAGGGGACTATGGCTACACCTTC.

This rearrangement joins TRBV6-4 to TRBJ2-1; D may be TRBD2 (6 bases). Germline CDR1 and CDR2: MRHNA and SNTAGT. The CDR3 extends over 15 amino acids. The V and J ends lost 8 bases and 2 bases respectively, with 16 bases between them. CDR3: CASRRLANTYNEQFF. In DNA form, the CDR3 reads TGTGCCAGCCGGCGGCTAGCGAATACCTACAATGAGCAGTTCTTC.

The chain is built from TRBV18 and TRBJ1-5, with 12 nucleotides matching TRBD1. Per germline, CDR1 KGHSH and CDR2 LQKENI. The CDR3 extends over 18 amino acids. The V gene end was trimmed by 6 bases and the J gene end by 7 bases; junction bases not matched to a gene: 16. The chain's CDR3 is CASSDNGDRGHIGQPQHF. In DNA, the CDR3 is TGTGCCAGCTCCGACAACGGGGACAGGGGGCACATAGGCCAGCCCCAGCATTTT. The full variable domain, in which reference TRBV18 and TRBJ1-5 provide the parts outside the CDR3, is NAGVMQNPRHLVRRRGQEARLRCSPMKGHSHVYWYRQLPEEGLKFMVYLQKENIIDESGMPKERFSAEFPKEGPSILRIQQVVRGDSAAYFCASSDNGDRGHIGQPQHFGDGTRLSIL.

This rearrangement joins TRBV25-1 to TRBJ2-7; 9 bases map to TRBD1. V lost 8 bases and J lost 2; bases outside the gene matches: 7. Germline CDR1 MGHDK, CDR2 SYGVNS. The CDR3 contains 14 residues. The CDR3 DNA follows: TGTGCCAGCGAATCGGGACAGGGCCCCTACGAGCAGTACTTC. This sequence encodes CASESGQGPYEQYF.

The chain links TRBV12-5 to TRBJ2-2, with D maybe TRBD1 (5 bases). There are 15 residues in the CDR3. The V and J ends lost 3 bases and 3 bases respectively, with 11 bases between them. Germline V gene sequence: CDR1 LGHNT, CDR2 FRNRAP. CDR3: CASGLGLGDTGELFF. The CDR3 coding sequence is TGTGCTAGTGGTTTAGGGCTAGGGGACACCGGGGAGCTGTTTTTT.

In this sample, this clone turned up once. This chain joins TRBV5-1 and TRBJ1-1, with TRBD1 matching 8 bases. Germline CDR1 reads SGHRS; CDR2 reads YFSETQ. The V and J ends lost 3 bases and 1 base, in that order; junction bases with no gene match: 5. CDR3 size: 15 residues. For the CDR3, the DNA is TGCGCCAGCAGCTCTCGGACAGGGCAGAACACTGAAGCTTTCTTT. Translating gives CASSSRTGQNTEAFF.

The chain recombines TRBV2 with TRBJ2-2, with D possibly matching TRBD1 (6 bases). With 3 bases removed from V and 6 bases from J, the gap between germline ends came to 14 bases. Per germline, CDR1 SNHLY and CDR2 FYNNEI. The CDR3 is 15 amino acids. In DNA form, the CDR3 reads TGTGCCAGCAGTGATGGGGACACCTTGCCCGGGGAGCTGTTTTTT. Amino acids: CASSDGDTLPGELFF.

This rearrangement joins TRBV18 to TRBJ2-5; D not resolved. Looked up from germline, CDR1 is KGHSH and CDR2 is LQKENI. The V and J ends lost 2 bases and 1 base respectively, with 5 bases between them. This CDR3 comprises 13 residues. The CDR3 coding sequence is TGTGCCAGCTCACCAGGGTCCCAAGAGACCCAGTACTTC. Amino acid sequence: CASSPGSQETQYF.

The chain links TRBV5-1 to TRBJ1-2, with a possible D match to TRBD1 (6 bases). Per germline, CDR1 SGHRS and CDR2 YFSETQ. The CDR3 length is 18 residues. Trimming cost V 4 bases and J 3 bases, with 25 bases left between them. CDR3 amino acids: CASSAGRRGANVDYGYTF. CDR3 in DNA: TGCGCCAGCAGCGCGGGAAGGAGGGGGGCGAATGTAGACTATGGCTACACCTTC.

This clone has only a few counts. The chain joins TRBV19 to TRBJ1-2, with a tentative D call TRBD1 (5 bases). Trimming stripped 7 bases from V and 1 base from J, with 13 bases between. CDR3 length: 14 amino acids. The V gene's germline CDR1 is LNHDA and CDR2 SQIVND (reference sequence). CDR3 in DNA: TGTGCCAGTAACCCGGACACGGGTAACTATGGCTACACCTTC. It codes for CASNPDTGNYGYTF.

The chain has TRBV11-2 and TRBJ2-5; D could derive from TRBD1 or TRBD2 (6 bases each). There are 15 residues in the CDR3. Per the germline V gene, CDR1 is SGHAT and CDR2 is FQNNGV. The V and J ends lost 1 base and 5 bases respectively, with 14 bases between them. In DNA form, the CDR3 reads TGTGCCAGCAGCTTAGGCTCGGGGGCCGGGGAGACCCAGTACTTC. Protein product: CASSLGSGAGETQYF.

The chain uses TRBV9 and TRBJ2-1; 8 bases map to TRBD2. Germline V gene lookup returns CDR1 SGDLS and CDR2 YYNGEE. This CDR3 spans 15 amino acids. Trimming removed 3 bases from V and 3 bases from J; junction bases left unmatched: 5. The CDR3 sequence is CASSAGTRDYNEQFF. The CDR3 region has the DNA TGTGCCAGCAGCGCCGGGACTAGGGACTACAATGAGCAGTTCTTC.

The rearrangement uses TRBV11-1 and TRBJ2-2; D gene uncertain. V lost 4 bases, J lost 0 bases, and 3 bases lay in between. This CDR3 has 13 residues. Per germline, CDR1 SGHAT and CDR2 FQDESV (reference sequence). The CDR3 DNA reads as TGTGCCAGCAGCTGGTCGAACACCGGGGAGCTGTTTTTT. Amino acids: CASSWSNTGELFF.

This clone came up a few times. The chain links TRBV11-1 to TRBJ2-3, with no clear D. Germline lookup yields CDR1 SGHAT and CDR2 FQDESV (reference sequence). The CDR3 is 16 amino acids. V gave up 0 bases and J gave up 1 base, with 11 bases separating them. As DNA, the CDR3 is TGTGCCAGCAGCTTAGCCCCTAGTGGGGGCACAGATACGCAGTATTTT. Translating gives CASSLAPSGGTDTQYF.

This clone came up once. The V and J genes are TRBV5-5 and TRBJ2-7, with unresolved D. The CDR3 is 10 amino acids. V was clipped by 2 bases and J by 6 bases, with 3 bases between them. Per the germline V gene, CDR1 is SGHKS and CDR2 is YYEKEE (reference sequence). CDR3 sequence (DNA): TGTGCCAGCAGCTTATTCGAGCAGTACTTC. This encodes CASSLFEQYF.

The V gene is TRBV19, the J gene TRBJ2-3, with 10 bases that match TRBD1. The J segment lost 2 bases and the V segment lost 1 base, leaving 9 bases of the junction unmatched. This CDR3 has 18 amino acids. CDR1 and CDR2 (germline): LNHDA, SQIVND (reference sequence). CDR3 amino acids: CASSIAFSGTGVTDTQYF. CDR3 DNA: TGTGCCAGTAGTATAGCCTTCTCCGGGACAGGGGTCACAGATACGCAGTATTTT.

The chain couples TRBV28 to TRBJ2-1; TRBD2 matches 7 bases. The CDR3 totals 15 residues. Trimming at V came to 5 bases and at J to 12 bases, leaving 16 bases not matched to a gene. Germline lookup yields CDR1 MDHEN and CDR2 SYDVKM. The CDR3 DNA follows: TGTGCCAGCAGTCTCAGCGGGGCAAGCGTTCTGAGGCAGTTCTTC. This gives the protein CASSLSGASVLRQFF.

The rearrangement joins TRBV18 to TRBJ1-4; D is uncertain. V was clipped by 3 bases and J by 5 bases, with 7 bases between them. In germline, CDR1 is KGHSH, CDR2 LQKENI. The CDR3 is 13 amino acids. The CDR3 sequence is CASSPFENEKLFF. Written as DNA, the CDR3 is TGTGCCAGCTCACCCTTTGAGAATGAAAAACTGTTTTTT.

This clone has more than one count but fewer than ten. The chain is built from TRBV9 and TRBJ1-6; 9 bases map to TRBD1. With V trimmed by 7 bases and J by 10 bases, 12 bases remained unmatched. There are 15 residues in the CDR3. Germline loops: CDR1 SGDLS, CDR2 YYNGEE. The CDR3 loop is CASGDRAGRESPLHF. CDR3 DNA: TGTGCCAGCGGGGACAGGGCCGGCCGGGAGTCACCCCTCCACTTT.

The CDR3 region has the DNA TGTGCCAGCAGCGCCCCGGCGGCAGGGGGCGGTTCACCCCTCCACTTT. It codes for CASSAPAAGGGSPLHF. The chain combines TRBV7-8 with TRBJ1-6; 8 bases line up with TRBD1. Germline V lookup: CDR1 SGHVS, CDR2 FQNEAQ. V dropped 5 bases and J dropped 9; count of bases not matched to a gene: 12. The CDR3 contains 16 residues.

This rearrangement joins TRBV27 to TRBJ1-2, with a possible D match to TRBD1 (5 bases). CDR1 is MNHEY and CDR2 is SMNVEV in the germline V gene (reference sequence). Trimming removed 5 bases from V and 6 bases from J, with 22 bases in between. This CDR3 spans 16 amino acids. CDR3 bases: TGTGCCAGCAGTACCCGGGACCGGCAATTTTGGAATGGCTACACCTTC. Its protein is CASSTRDRQFWNGYTF.

This chain joins TRBV28 and TRBJ2-6, with D possibly being TRBD2 (5 bases). V was clipped by 4 bases and J by 0 bases, with 13 bases between them. Germline CDR1 MDHEN, CDR2 SYDVKM. CDR3 length: 17 amino acids. The CDR3 bases are TGTGCCAGCAGTTCGAATTTGGGAGTCTCTGGGGCCAACGTCCTGACTTTC. Amino acids: CASSSNLGVSGANVLTF.